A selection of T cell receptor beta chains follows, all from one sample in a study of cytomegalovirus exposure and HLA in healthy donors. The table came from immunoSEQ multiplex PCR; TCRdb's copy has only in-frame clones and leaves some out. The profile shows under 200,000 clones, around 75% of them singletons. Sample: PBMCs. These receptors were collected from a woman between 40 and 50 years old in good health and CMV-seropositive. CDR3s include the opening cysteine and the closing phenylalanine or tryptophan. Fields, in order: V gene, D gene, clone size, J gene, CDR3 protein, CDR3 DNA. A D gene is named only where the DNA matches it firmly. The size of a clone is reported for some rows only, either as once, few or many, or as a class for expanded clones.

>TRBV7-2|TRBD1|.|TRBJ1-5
CASSLKQGMDQPQHF
TGTGCCAGCAGCTTAAAACAGGGGATGGATCAGCCCCAGCATTTT
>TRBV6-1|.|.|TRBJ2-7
CASSESGSYEQYF
TGTGCCAGCAGTGAAAGCGGTTCCTACGAGCAGTACTTC
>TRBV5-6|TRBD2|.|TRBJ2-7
CASSFLSGGGEQYF
TGTGCCAGCAGCTTCCTGTCGGGGGGTGGCGAGCAGTACTTC
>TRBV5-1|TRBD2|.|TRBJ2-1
CASSLGLATSHFYNEQFF
TGCGCCAGCAGCTTGGGACTAGCGACTTCGCATTTCTACAATGAGCAGTTCTTC
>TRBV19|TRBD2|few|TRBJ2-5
CATGRHQETQYF
TGTGCCACCGGGAGGCACCAAGAGACCCAGTACTTC
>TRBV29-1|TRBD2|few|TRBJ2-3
CSVLAGTDTQYF
TGCAGCGTTCTAGCGGGCACAGATACGCAGTATTTT
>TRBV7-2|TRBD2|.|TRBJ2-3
CASSLSGNTQYF
TGTGCCAGCAGCTTAAGCGGGAATACGCAGTATTTT
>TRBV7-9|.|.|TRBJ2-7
CASSFLEYEQYF
TGTGCCAGCAGCTTTTTAGAGTACGAGCAGTACTTC
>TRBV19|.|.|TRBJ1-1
CASNFQAQEAFF
TGTGCCAGTAATTTTCAGGCGCAAGAAGCTTTCTTT
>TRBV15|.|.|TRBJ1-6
CATSSRGDGPLPLHF
TGTGCCACCAGCAGCCGGGGGGACGGCCCATTACCCCTCCACTTT
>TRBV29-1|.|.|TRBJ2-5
CSVEAPNGDSGLVTQYF
TGCAGCGTTGAAGCCCCCAACGGGGACAGCGGGTTAGTTACCCAGTACTTC
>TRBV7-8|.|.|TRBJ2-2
CASSLALKEGELFF
TGTGCCAGCAGCTTAGCGCTCAAAGAGGGGGAGCTGTTTTTT
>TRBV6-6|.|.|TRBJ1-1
CASSHGTKGAFF
TGTGCCAGCAGTCACGGGACAAAGGGCGCTTTCTTT
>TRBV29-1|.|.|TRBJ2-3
CSVSGTYTDTQYF
TGCAGCGTTTCCGGGACTTACACAGATACGCAGTATTTT
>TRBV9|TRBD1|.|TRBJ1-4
CASSVGQGARLSSEKLFF
TGTGCCAGCAGCGTAGGCCAGGGGGCGCGTCTTAGTAGTGAAAAACTGTTTTTT
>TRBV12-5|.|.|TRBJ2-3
CASGLAADTDTQYF
TGTGCTAGTGGTTTGGCCGCGGACACAGATACGCAGTATTTT
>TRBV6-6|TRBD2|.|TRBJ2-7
CASTPLGLAGSYEQYF
TGTGCCAGCACCCCCCTGGGACTAGCGGGTAGCTACGAGCAGTACTTC
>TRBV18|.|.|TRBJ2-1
CASSPLPPRQFNEQFF
TGTGCCAGCTCACCCCTACCGCCTAGACAGTTCAATGAGCAGTTCTTC
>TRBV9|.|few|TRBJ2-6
CASSVVPSPSSGANVLTF
TGTGCCAGCAGCGTAGTGCCCAGTCCCAGCTCTGGGGCCAACGTCCTGACTTTC
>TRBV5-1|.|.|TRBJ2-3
CASAGSTDTQYF
TGCGCCAGCGCAGGGAGCACAGATACGCAGTATTTT
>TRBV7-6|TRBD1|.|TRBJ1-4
CASSLSNRGRREKLFF
TGTGCCAGCAGCCTATCTAATAGGGGGCGCCGGGAAAAACTGTTTTTT
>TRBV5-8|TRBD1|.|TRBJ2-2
CASSVGTGGHTGELFF
TGTGCCAGCAGCGTGGGGACAGGGGGCCACACCGGGGAGCTGTTTTTT
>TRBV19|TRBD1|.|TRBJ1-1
CASSITGGKNTEAFF
TGTGCCAGTAGTATAACAGGGGGAAAGAACACTGAAGCTTTCTTT
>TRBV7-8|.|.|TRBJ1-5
CASSLEGRQSNQPQHF
TGTGCCAGCAGCTTAGAGGGTAGACAGTCCAATCAGCCCCAGCATTTT
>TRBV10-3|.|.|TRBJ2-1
CAISESNRDYNEQFF
TGTGCCATCAGTGAGTCGAACAGGGACTACAATGAGCAGTTCTTC
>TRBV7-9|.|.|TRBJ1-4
CSSGEWGEKLFF
TGTTCCAGCGGGGAGTGGGGAGAAAAACTGTTTTTT
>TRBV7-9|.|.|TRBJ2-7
CASSSTTTNKGVFYEQYF
TGTGCCAGCAGCTCTACTACTACTAACAAGGGGGTCTTCTACGAGCAGTACTTC
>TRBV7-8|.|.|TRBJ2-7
CASSLSRGTYEQYF
TGTGCCAGCAGCTTGAGTAGGGGGACCTACGAGCAGTACTTC
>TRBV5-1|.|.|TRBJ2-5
CASRGGPRETQYF
TGCGCCAGCAGAGGAGGGCCGCGGGAGACCCAGTACTTC
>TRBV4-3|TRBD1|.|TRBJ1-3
CASSQVGGGQGVGNTIYF
TGCGCCAGCAGCCAAGTGGGAGGAGGGCAGGGGGTAGGAAACACCATATATTTT
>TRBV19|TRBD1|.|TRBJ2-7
CASRDRAYEQYF
TGTGCCAGTAGAGACAGGGCCTACGAGCAGTACTTC
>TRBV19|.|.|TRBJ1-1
CASSIPGVNTEAFF
TGTGCCAGTAGTATCCCCGGAGTTAACACTGAAGCTTTCTTT
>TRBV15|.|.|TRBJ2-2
CATSSSNAMRGGELFF
TGTGCCACCAGCAGCTCAAACGCAATGCGGGGCGGGGAGCTGTTTTTT